This T cell receptor beta chain was profiled in a study of T cell changes during pregnancy in multiple sclerosis. The length of the CDR3 is 15 residues. Germline V gene data show CDR1 as SGHVS and CDR2 as FNYEAQ. Trimming took off 2 bases at V and 0 bases at J, with 7 bases between the two ends. The data were produced by immunoSEQ multiplex PCR, yet TCRdb's version contains in-frame clones alone and is incomplete. Of 66,000 or so clones detected, just under 90% appear once; the ten largest clones hold 0.89%. The sequencing here drew on peripheral blood, taken in the first trimester of pregnancy. The V and J genes are TRBV7-6 and TRBJ2-2, with a possible D match to TRBD1 (6 bases). This receptor was taken from a female donor in good health, enrolled as a control in a pregnancy study. CDR3 nucleotide sequence: TGTGCCAGCAGCTTAAACAGGGCGAACACCGGGGAGCTGTTTTTT. This sequence encodes CASSLNRANTGELFF.